These T cell receptor beta chains were read from a single sample in a study of blood T cell repertoires in COVID-19. Some clones are missing from TCRdb's copy, which holds only in-frame ones; the method was immunoSEQ multiplex PCR. The sample lists approximately 100,000 clones, around 94% occurring once. The sequenced sample consisted of peripheral blood. The receptors shown here come from a man in his fifties or sixties with active COVID-19. CDR3s include the opening cysteine and the closing phenylalanine or tryptophan. A D gene is named only where the DNA matches it firmly. Not all rows give a size; the values are once, few, many and, for expanded clones, a class.

>TRBV27|TRBJ2-3|.|.
TGTGCCAGCAGTTCGACCCTCTACTACACAGATACGCAGTATTTT
CASSSTLYYTDTQYF
>TRBV5-6|TRBJ2-7|.|.
TGTGCCAGCAGCTTGGAATCGACAGCATACCACTACGAGCAGTACTTC
CASSLESTAYHYEQYF
>TRBV24-1|TRBJ1-5|TRBD1|once
TGTGCCATACAGGGGTTCAATCAGCCCCAGCATTTT
CAIQGFNQPQHF
>TRBV7-3|TRBJ2-5|TRBD2|once
TGTGCCAGCAGCTTGATAGCGGGTTACCAAGAGACCCAGTACTTC
CASSLIAGYQETQYF
>TRBV28|TRBJ1-3|.|once
TGTGCCACTTGTACCGTCGGGACTACCGGAAACACCATATATTTT
CATCTVGTTGNTIYF
>TRBV6-5|TRBJ1-6|.|.
TGTGCCAGCAGTCTCAGGACAGATAATTCACCCCTCCACTTT
CASSLRTDNSPLHF
>TRBV19|TRBJ2-3|.|once
TGTGCCAGTAGTATTGGTCCAGGGTTGGATACGCAGTATTTT
CASSIGPGLDTQYF
>TRBV2|TRBJ1-1|TRBD1|.
TGTGCCAGCAGTTCCGGGCCCGACAGGGGCACTGAAGCTTTCTTT
CASSSGPDRGTEAFF
>TRBV15|TRBJ1-2|TRBD1|.
TGTGCCACCAGCAGAGATAAGGGACAGGGAGACACCTTC
CATSRDKGQGDTF
>TRBV25-1|TRBJ2-1|.|once
TGTGCCAGCAGTGTTTTTAGTGGTCTTGACAATGAGCAGTTCTTC
CASSVFSGLDNEQFF
>TRBV5-1|TRBJ1-5|.|.
TGCGCCAGCAGCCCCTCTGGAGGGGTGCGTCAGCCCCAGCATTTT
CASSPSGGVRQPQHF
>TRBV7-9|TRBJ1-1|.|.
TGTGCCAGCAGCCGACCCGAGGGAGAAAGAAACACTGAAGCTTTCTTT
CASSRPEGERNTEAFF
>TRBV6-5|TRBJ1-5|.|few
TGTGCCAGCAGTTACGCCGGGGGGCCCCAGCATTTT
CASSYAGGPQHF
>TRBV6-5|TRBJ2-7|TRBD1|.
TGTGCCAGCAGACGTATACCGGGGACAGTCGAGCAGTACTTC
CASRRIPGTVEQYF
>TRBV2|TRBJ2-7|.|.
TGTGCCAGCAGTGGGGGCCCTTGGGGAACCAACTACGAGCAGTACTTC
CASSGGPWGTNYEQYF
>TRBV7-3|TRBJ2-2|TRBD2|.
TGTGCCAGCAGCTCGTTAGCGGGAGGCGGTGTCGGGGAGCTGTTTTTT
CASSSLAGGGVGELFF
>TRBV6-5|TRBJ2-7|TRBD1|.
TGTGCCACTTCGACGGGACAGGCAGGAGCCTACGAGCAGTACTTC
CATSTGQAGAYEQYF
>TRBV12-5|TRBJ2-7|.|.
TGTGCTAGTGGTTTGGCACCTTCCCACAGGCTGTGCTACGAGCAGTACTTC
CASGLAPSHRLCYEQYF
>TRBV11-1|TRBJ2-3|TRBD1|.
TGTGCCAGCAGCTCTAAGCCCGACAGGGGAGATACGCAGTATTTT
CASSSKPDRGDTQYF
>TRBV10-3|TRBJ1-1|.|.
TGTGCCATCAGTCTTGTACACCCGAACACTGAAGCTTTCTTT
CAISLVHPNTEAFF
>TRBV5-6|TRBJ2-7|.|.
TGTGCCAGCAGCTTCCTTTCCTACGAGCAGTACTTC
CASSFLSYEQYF
>TRBV11-2|TRBJ1-3|.|.
TGTGCCAGCAGCTTAGAGGGGGCGCTTGGAAACACCATATATTTT
CASSLEGALGNTIYF
>TRBV7-6|TRBJ2-3|TRBD2|once
TGTGCCAGCAGCTTAGTCCCGAATGCGGGAGGGGTAGATACGCAGTATTTT
CASSLVPNAGGVDTQYF
>TRBV28|TRBJ2-1|TRBD2|.
TGTGCCAGCAGTTCCAGCGGGAGGAGGGGGGCGGGTGAGCAGTTCTTC
CASSSSGRRGAGEQFF
>TRBV7-8|TRBJ2-5|TRBD2|.
TGTGCCAGCAGCTTAGGGGGGACTAGCGGGAGTAGGGAGACCCAGTACTTC
CASSLGGTSGSRETQYF
>TRBV18|TRBJ1-2|TRBD1|.
TGTGCCAGCTCACCCCAGGGGGGTGGCTATGGCTACACCTTC
CASSPQGGGYGYTF
>TRBV28|TRBJ1-2|.|once
TGTGCCAGCAGTTTGGAGGGGAGGGGAAGAGACTACACCTTC
CASSLEGRGRDYTF
>TRBV6-5|TRBJ2-1|.|once
TGTGCCAGCAAACTGAGCGGAACTGGGGAGCAGTTCTTC
CASKLSGTGEQFF
>TRBV27|TRBJ2-7|.|once
TGTGCCAGCAGTCTCCACGGACAGGGAGGGGACTATAGGCAGTACTTC
CASSLHGQGGDYRQYF
>TRBV5-4|TRBJ1-2|.|.
TGTGCCAGCAGCATAGGACAGAAGGAGTATGGCTACACCTTC
CASSIGQKEYGYTF
>TRBV5-1|TRBJ2-1|.|.
TGCGCCAGCAGCTGGACTGGCTCCTACAATGAGCAGTTCTTC
CASSWTGSYNEQFF
>TRBV7-3|TRBJ1-2|.|.
TGTGCCAGCAGCTCGGGGACAAGCTACACCTTC
CASSSGTSYTF
>TRBV28|TRBJ2-5|.|once
TGTGCCAGCGGAGCAGGGGAAGGAGAGACCCAGTACTTC
CASGAGEGETQYF
>TRBV3-1/TRBV3-2|TRBJ2-1|TRBD2|.
TGTGCCAGCAGCCTGAGGGCTAGACTAGCGGGAGTTTCCTACAATGAGCAGTTCTTC
CASSLRARLAGVSYNEQFF
>TRBV2|TRBJ2-7|TRBD1|.
TGTGCCAGCAACTACCGACAGGGCACCTACGAGCAGTACTTC
CASNYRQGTYEQYF
>TRBV7-3|TRBJ2-1|TRBD2|.
TGTGCCAGCAGCTCAAAGCGGGAGGCCTACAATGAGCAGTTCTTC
CASSSKREAYNEQFF
>TRBV28|TRBJ1-3|.|.
TGTGCCAGCAGTTTAGGCGGGTTGCGGACTGGAAACACCATATATTTT
CASSLGGLRTGNTIYF
>TRBV19|TRBJ2-3|.|.
TGTGCCAGTAGTAACCCGGCGAGGGCCGGCACAGATACGCAGTATTTT
CASSNPARAGTDTQYF
>TRBV7-9|TRBJ1-3|.|.
TGTGCCAGCAGTTCCCTGGCGCGGGATGATGGAAACACCATATATTTT
CASSSLARDDGNTIYF
>TRBV2|TRBJ1-5|TRBD1|.
TGTGCCAGTGGGGGCCCAGGGGGCGGCAATCAGCCCCAGCATTTT
CASGGPGGGNQPQHF
>TRBV15|TRBJ2-3|.|.
TGTGCCACCAGCAGGAGGCAGCACATTATCACAGATACGCAGTATTTT
CATSRRQHIITDTQYF
>TRBV5-1|TRBJ2-3|TRBD2|.
TGCGCCAGCAGCTTGGTCGGTAGCGGGAGTTTTTCAGATACGCAGTATTTT
CASSLVGSGSFSDTQYF
>TRBV3-1/TRBV3-2|TRBJ1-4|.|.
TGTGCCAGCAGCCAGCGGACAGTTAATGAAAAACTGTTTTTT
CASSQRTVNEKLFF
>TRBV4-1|TRBJ2-3|TRBD2|.
TGCGCCAGCAGCCAACCGCGAGCGGGAGTTGGGCCAGATACGCAGTATTTT
CASSQPRAGVGPDTQYF
>TRBV18|TRBJ2-3|.|.
TGTGCCAGCTCACTTATACAGGGGACTAGCACAGATACGCAGTATTTT
CASSLIQGTSTDTQYF
>TRBV28|TRBJ2-7|.|.
TGTGCCAGCACCACCGTAGACGAGCAGTACTTC
CASTTVDEQYF
>TRBV4-1|TRBJ1-2|.|.
TGCGCCAGCAGCCAAGATAGGTTACAGGGAATCTATGGCTACACCTTC
CASSQDRLQGIYGYTF
>TRBV5-1|TRBJ1-2|.|once
TGCGCCAGCAGCTTGGCAGGGGAAAGGTATGGCTACACCTTC
CASSLAGERYGYTF
>TRBV14|TRBJ2-1|TRBD2|.
TGTGCCAGCAGCCAAGATGTCCCGAGGGGACTAGCAGGGGTTGAGCAGTTCTTC
CASSQDVPRGLAGVEQFF
>TRBV19|TRBJ2-4|.|once
TGTGCCAGTAGTATCCAAGGGACTGTAGCCAAAAACATTCAGTACTTC
CASSIQGTVAKNIQYF
>TRBV27|TRBJ1-2|TRBD1|once
TGTGCCAGCAGCGGCAGGGGGGCACAGAACTATGGCTACACCTTC
CASSGRGAQNYGYTF
>TRBV28|TRBJ2-4|TRBD1|once
TGTGCCAGCAGCCTGACAGGGGGGAACCAGCTAGCCAAAAACATTCAGTACTTC
CASSLTGGNQLAKNIQYF
>TRBV6-5|TRBJ1-1|.|.
TGTGCCAGCAGTTCGCCGACAGTGAACACTGAAGCTTTCTTT
CASSSPTVNTEAFF